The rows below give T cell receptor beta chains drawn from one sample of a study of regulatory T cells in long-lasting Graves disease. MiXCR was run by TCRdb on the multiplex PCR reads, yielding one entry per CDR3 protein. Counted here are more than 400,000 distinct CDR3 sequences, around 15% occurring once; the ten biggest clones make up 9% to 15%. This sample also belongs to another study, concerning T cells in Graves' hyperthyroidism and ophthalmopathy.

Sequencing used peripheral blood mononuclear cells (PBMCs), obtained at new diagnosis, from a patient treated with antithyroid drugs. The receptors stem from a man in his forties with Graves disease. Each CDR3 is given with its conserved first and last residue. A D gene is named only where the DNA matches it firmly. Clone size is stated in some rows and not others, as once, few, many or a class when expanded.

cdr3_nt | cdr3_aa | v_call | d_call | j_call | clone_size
TGTGCCAGCACCAATCCGGTGGCCAGAGATACGCAGTATTTT | CASTNPVARDTQYF | TRBV12-3/TRBV12-4 | . | TRBJ2-3 | many
TGTGCCAGCAGTTTATCTCCAACTAGCGTAGACTCCTACGAGCAGTACTTC | CASSLSPTSVDSYEQYF | TRBV27 | TRBD2 | TRBJ2-7 | many
TGCGCCAGCACCCAGGACGGAGGGACAGGGGGCGCTGAAGCTTTCTTT | CASTQDGGTGGAEAFF | TRBV5-1 | TRBD1 | TRBJ1-1 | few
TGCGCCAGCAGCATAGGACTTCGGCAGTTCTTC | CASSIGLRQFF | TRBV5-1 | . | TRBJ2-1 | many
TGTGCCAGCAGACCCCAGACATCCACCGCCTACGAGCAGTACTTC | CASRPQTSTAYEQYF | TRBV6-1 | . | TRBJ2-7 | many
TGCGCCAGCAGTGCGGGGGGCGGCGGAAGTGGCTACACCTTC | CASSAGGGGSGYTF | TRBV10-2 | . | TRBJ1-2 | few
TGCGCCAGCAGCTCCGGCCTGCAAGGCAATCAGCCCCAGCATTTT | CASSSGLQGNQPQHF | TRBV5-1 | . | TRBJ1-5 | few
TGTGCCAGCAGTTTAGCGCCTGACACTGAAGCTTTCTTT | CASSLAPDTEAFF | TRBV12-3/TRBV12-4 | . | TRBJ1-1 | few
TGTGCCAGCAGTCCCCACCGCGGGAGCTCCTACAATGAGCAGTTCTTC | CASSPHRGSSYNEQFF | TRBV12-3/TRBV12-4 | TRBD2 | TRBJ2-1 | many
TGCAGTGCTGGAAAAGACCCTCTAGCGGGATCCTACAATGAGCAGTCCTTC | CSAGKDPLAGSYNEQSF | TRBV20-1 | TRBD2 | TRBJ2-1 | .
TGTGCCAGCAGTTTAGGTTTGCCCGAGCAGTACTTC | CASSLGLPEQYF | TRBV28 | . | TRBJ2-7 | many
TGTGCCTGGAGAATACAGGGGGGTCCCAATGAGCAGTTCTTC | CAWRIQGGPNEQFF | TRBV30 | TRBD1 | TRBJ2-1 | many
TGCGCCAGCAGCAAAATGCTGTATTCCTACGAGCAGTACTTC | CASSKMLYSYEQYF | TRBV4-1 | . | TRBJ2-7 | .
TGTGCCAGCTCACCAAGAGGCGGTGGCTACACCTTC | CASSPRGGGYTF | TRBV18 | . | TRBJ1-2 | many
TGTGCCAGTAGTAAAACGGGGAGAGGGGGATCCACCTACGAGCAGTACTTC | CASSKTGRGGSTYEQYF | TRBV19 | . | TRBJ2-7 | few
TGCGCCAGCAGCTTGGGGACAGGGTTCGGGGAGCAGTTCTTC | CASSLGTGFGEQFF | TRBV5-1 | TRBD1 | TRBJ2-1 | .
TGTGCCAGCAGCTTAGTAAGCGGGGCCTACAATGAGCAGTTCTTC | CASSLVSGAYNEQFF | TRBV11-1 | TRBD2 | TRBJ2-1 | many
TGCAGTGCCCAAGGACGGATAAGCTATGGCTACACCTTC | CSAQGRISYGYTF | TRBV20-1 | . | TRBJ1-2 | few
TGTGCCAGCAGTGAAGAGTGGACTAGCGGACCCGAACCGAAAGAGACCCAGTACTTC | CASSEEWTSGPEPKETQYF | TRBV2 | TRBD2 | TRBJ2-5 | many
TGTGCCAGCAGCCTCGGGACAGGGAATGGCTACACCTTC | CASSLGTGNGYTF | TRBV3-1 | TRBD1 | TRBJ1-2 | few
TGCGCCAGCAGTGATCCAGGGGACCCCTACGAGCAGTACTTC | CASSDPGDPYEQYF | TRBV10-1 | . | TRBJ2-7 | .
TGTGCCAGCGCTAGCACAGATACGCAGTATTTT | CASASTDTQYF | TRBV28 | . | TRBJ2-3 | many
TGTGCCAGCAGGGGCATACCCGGTGCCTATGGCTACACCTTC | CASRGIPGAYGYTF | TRBV28 | . | TRBJ1-2 | .
TGTGCCAGCAGCCCCGAGGGGAGCTTAGAGACCCAGTACTTC | CASSPEGSLETQYF | TRBV7-9 | . | TRBJ2-5 | few
TGTGCCACTCGGGACAGGGGGCGTCGTGGGAACACTGAAGCTTTCTTT | CATRDRGRRGNTEAFF | TRBV10-3 | TRBD1 | TRBJ1-1 | .
TGTGCCAGCAGTCCAATCGGACTAGCGGGACCAGATACGCAGTATTTT | CASSPIGLAGPDTQYF | TRBV28 | TRBD2 | TRBJ2-3 | .
TGTGCCAGCAGCCAAGGACAGGGCACCGGGGAGCTGTTTTTT | CASSQGQGTGELFF | TRBV3-1 | TRBD1 | TRBJ2-2 | many
TGTGCCAGCAGCCACCCTAGCGGGAGAACCCCAGAGACCCAGTACTTC | CASSHPSGRTPETQYF | TRBV7-2 | TRBD2 | TRBJ2-5 | few
TGTGCCACCCAGACAGGTGATCTCTCTGGAAACACCATATATTTT | CATQTGDLSGNTIYF | TRBV10-3 | . | TRBJ1-3 | few
TGCAGTGCCCTCTTAGTCCCGGGACAGGACACAGATACGCAGTATTTT | CSALLVPGQDTDTQYF | TRBV20-1 | TRBD1 | TRBJ2-3 | many
TGTGCCAGCAGTCTACTGAGGCTCAAAGAGACCCAGTACTTC | CASSLLRLKETQYF | TRBV12-3/TRBV12-4 | . | TRBJ2-5 | many
TGTGCCTGGAGTAGTGGACTTAGCAATCAGCCCCAGCATTTT | CAWSSGLSNQPQHF | TRBV30 | . | TRBJ1-5 | many
TGCGCCAGCGGAGAGGGCCACACTGAAGCTTTCTTT | CASGEGHTEAFF | TRBV5-1 | . | TRBJ1-1 | .
TGTGCCAGTAGTGTCGGGGCGAGACTAGCGGGAGGGCCGCAGTCCTACAATGAGCAGTTCTTC | CASSVGARLAGGPQSYNEQFF | TRBV19 | TRBD2 | TRBJ2-1 | .
TGTGCCAGCAGGCAACAGGGGCCCCAAAATTCACCCCTCCACTTT | CASRQQGPQNSPLHF | TRBV28 | TRBD1 | TRBJ1-6 | .
TGTGCCACCCGTAGTTCGCCCGGTGAGCAGTACTTC | CATRSSPGEQYF | TRBV7-9 | . | TRBJ2-7 | .
TGTGCCAGCAGTAGGGACTTAAGCTCCTACGAGCAGTACTTC | CASSRDLSSYEQYF | TRBV6-2/TRBV6-3 | . | TRBJ2-7 | many
TGTGCCAGCAGCTCGGACAGTTACTACGATCAGTACTTC | CASSSDSYYDQYF | TRBV7-9 | . | TRBJ2-7 | .
TGCAGTGCGGGACAGGGGTTAATCAACAATGAGCAGTTCTTC | CSAGQGLINNEQFF | TRBV20-1 | TRBD1 | TRBJ2-1 | many
TGTGCCAGCAGTCCCCCAGGGGGCAGCAATTCACCCCTCCACTTT | CASSPPGGSNSPLHF | TRBV28 | TRBD1 | TRBJ1-6 | .
TGTGCCAGCAGCTTTTTTGGCTCCACAGATACGCAGTATTTT | CASSFFGSTDTQYF | TRBV7-3 | . | TRBJ2-3 | many
TGTGCCTGGAGTGACCCCCTGACTAGCGGGGACGCCGGGAAAGAGACCCAGTACTTC | CAWSDPLTSGDAGKETQYF | TRBV30 | TRBD2 | TRBJ2-5 | .